These 22 T cell receptor beta chains originate from one sample sequenced in a study of OX40 agonist ivuxolimab in advanced cancers. Sequenced by immunoSEQ multiplex PCR; TCRdb stores in-frame clones only, minus some. In the table there are fewer than 60,000 clones, roughly 82% of which are singletons. The material was CD4+ or CD8+ T cells sorted from blood, obtained in a trial of the OX40 agonist ivuxolimab. The receptor set was obtained from an adult with an advanced solid tumor such as melanoma, head and neck, liver or kidney cancer.

This chain links TRBV30 with TRBJ1-2, with 7 bases identical to TRBD1. Germline V gene lookup returns CDR1 GTSNPN and CDR2 SVGIG (reference sequence). V dropped 1 base and J dropped 5; count of bases not matched to a gene: 4. The CDR3 length is 13 residues. This CDR3 is CAWSAQGRYGYTF. CDR3 in DNA: TGTGCCTGGAGTGCACAGGGGAGATATGGCTACACCTTC.

V gene TRBV9 combines with J gene TRBJ1-1; 7 bases are a match to TRBD1. The CDR3 is 14 amino acids. Germline V CDR1 and CDR2: SGDLS, YYNGEE. Trimming cost V 3 bases and J 0 bases; bases outside gene matches: 2. The CDR3 is CASSEGALNTEAFF. In nucleotides, the CDR3 is TGTGCCAGCAGCGAGGGGGCTTTGAACACTGAAGCTTTCTTT.

This clone was recorded once. The chain recombines TRBV18 with TRBJ1-2, with a possible D match to TRBD1 (5 bases). Germline values: CDR1 KGHSH, CDR2 LQKENI. The CDR3 is 12 residues long. Trimming removed 6 bases at V and 7 bases at J, with 12 bases between. CDR3 in amino acids: CASSRLGLGYTF. Written as DNA, the CDR3 is TGTGCCAGCTCCCGTTTGGGGCTTGGCTACACCTTC.

This chain uses TRBV9 with TRBJ2-1; tentatively, D is TRBD2 (6 bases). Germline V gene lookup returns CDR1 SGDLS and CDR2 YYNGEE. V was pared by 4 bases and J by 4 bases, with 9 bases between. This CDR3 region has 13 residues. The CDR3 sequence: CASSFGTYNEQFF. CDR3 sequence (DNA): TGTGCCAGCAGCTTCGGGACTTACAATGAGCAGTTCTTC.

The chain combines TRBV4-3 with TRBJ1-5; D unclear. The CDR3 totals 15 residues. The germline CDR1 and CDR2 sequences are LGHNA and YSLEER. V gave up 1 base and J gave up 6 bases, with 13 bases separating them. The CDR3 loop is CASSQGSMSGQPQHF. In DNA form, the CDR3 reads TGCGCCAGCAGCCAAGGGAGCATGTCGGGTCAGCCCCAGCATTTT.

This chain uses TRBV5-1 with TRBJ1-1; TRBD1 is a possible D gene (5 bases). This CDR3 is 13 amino acids long. The germline V and J ends were trimmed by 2 bases and 5 bases, with 10 bases remaining between them. Germline V lookup: CDR1 SGHRS, CDR2 YFSETQ. The CDR3 DNA is TGCGCCAGCAGCTTCCTCGAGGGGACTGAAGCTTTCTTT. Its protein product is CASSFLEGTEAFF.

This chain connects TRBV6-6 to TRBJ1-4; tentatively, D is TRBD1 (5 bases). Trimming pared 5 bases from V and 7 bases from J, leaving 17 bases between. CDR1 is MNHNY, CDR2 SVGAGI, per germline (reference sequence). This CDR3 has 15 amino acids. CDR3 sequence: CASSTRDPSREKLFF. CDR3 DNA: TGTGCCAGCAGTACCCGGGACCCTAGTCGTGAAAAACTGTTTTTT.

This clone appeared a few times. J is TRBJ2-7 and V is TRBV7-6, with 12 bases aligning to TRBD1. The V gene end was trimmed by 5 bases and the J gene end by 7 bases; junction bases not matched to a gene: 9. CDR1 and CDR2 (germline): SGHVS, FNYEAQ. CDR3 length: 15 amino acids. As DNA, the CDR3 is TGTGCCAGCAGCGCGCCGGGACAGGGGGCTGAGGAGCAGTACTTC. Protein sequence: CASSAPGQGAEEQYF.

The chain is built from TRBV11-2 and TRBJ1-1; possibly TRBD1 for D (5 bases). The CDR3 spans 14 residues. Germline V gene data show CDR1 as SGHAT and CDR2 as FQNNGV. V dropped 3 bases and J dropped 7 bases, with 15 bases sitting between them. The CDR3 loop is CASSFNWGVDEAFF. Written as DNA, the CDR3 is TGTGCCAGCAGCTTTAATTGGGGGGTGGATGAAGCTTTCTTT.

The rearrangement links TRBV5-6 to TRBJ2-3; 7 bases align to TRBD2. V shed 2 bases, J shed 6 bases, and the junction held 0 bases outside the gene matches. The germline V gene has CDR1 SGHDT and CDR2 YYEEEE. CDR3 size: 12 residues. The CDR3 here is CASSFGGDTQYF. The CDR3 DNA is TGTGCCAGCAGCTTCGGGGGGGATACGCAGTATTTT.

This chain joins TRBV19 and TRBJ2-1; tentatively, D is TRBD1 (7 bases). The CDR3 is 14 residues long. The germline CDR1 and CDR2 sequences are LNHDA and SQIVND (reference sequence). The germline V and J ends were trimmed by 3 bases and 8 bases, with 14 bases remaining between them. CDR3: CASSILQGGHEQFF. CDR3 bases: TGTGCCAGTAGTATCCTCCAGGGGGGCCATGAGCAGTTCTTC.

The chain couples TRBV18 to TRBJ2-1; D ambiguous. In germline, CDR1 is KGHSH, CDR2 LQKENI. V lost 3 bases to trimming and J lost 4 bases, with 7 bases between them. The CDR3 contains 13 residues. The CDR3 region is CASSPNQYNEQFF. CDR3 nucleotides: TGTGCCAGCTCACCGAATCAGTACAATGAGCAGTTCTTC.

V usage is TRBV18 and J usage is TRBJ2-3; D might be TRBD2 (6 bases). The germline CDR1 and CDR2 sequences are KGHSH and LQKENI. V lost 5 bases to trimming and J lost 6 bases, with 18 bases between them. The CDR3 consists of 15 residues. CDR3 protein: CASSSMSGWMDTQYF. DNA for the CDR3: TGTGCCAGCTCATCAATGAGCGGGTGGATGGATACGCAGTATTTT.

The rearrangement uses TRBV6-6 and TRBJ1-2; D ambiguous. CDR3 length: 15 residues. Germline V CDR1 and CDR2: MNHNY, SVGAGI (reference sequence). Trimming pared 6 bases from V and 8 bases from J, leaving 22 bases between. CDR3 region: CASSPQNGPRSGYTF. DNA for the CDR3: TGTGCCAGCAGCCCTCAGAACGGACCGAGGTCAGGCTACACCTTC.

The chain is built from TRBV28 and TRBJ2-7; the match to TRBD2 covers 10 bases. V shed 7 bases and J 1 base; nucleotides not matched to a gene: 10. In germline, CDR1 is MDHEN, CDR2 SYDVKM. The CDR3 totals 16 residues. CDR3 nucleotides: TGTGCCAGCACCCCTTTGCGGACTAGCGGTTCCTACGAGCAGTACTTC. This encodes CASTPLRTSGSYEQYF.

The chain carries TRBV7-2 and TRBJ1-2, with no clear D. The length of the CDR3 is 15 residues. CDR1 SGHTA and CDR2 FQGNSA come from the germline V gene. Trimming cost V 4 bases and J 0 bases, with 12 bases left between them. The CDR3 DNA follows: TGTGCCAGCAGCTGGGCAGGCCGAGCTAACTATGGCTACACCTTC. This sequence encodes CASSWAGRANYGYTF. The whole variable domain, remainder taken from reference TRBV7-2 and TRBJ1-2, is GAGVSQSPSNKVTEKGKDVELRCDPISGHTALYWYRQSLGQGLEFLIYFQGNSAPDKSGLPSDRFSAERTGGSVSTLTIQRTQQEDSAVYLCASSWAGRANYGYTFGSGTRLTVV.

This clone was observed a single time. J is TRBJ2-1 and V is TRBV6-5, with D perhaps TRBD1 or TRBD2 (6 bases each). The CDR3 covers 15 residues. Germline V CDR1 and CDR2: MNHEY, SVGAGI. V was clipped by 6 bases and J by 6 bases, with 18 bases between them. The CDR3 protein is CASRGGSGGFNEQFF. CDR3 DNA: TGTGCCAGCAGAGGGGGTAGCGGCGGATTCAATGAGCAGTTCTTC.

The chain recombines TRBV7-9 with TRBJ2-5; D uncertain. Trimming left V 3 bases short and J 2 bases short, with 7 bases between. CDR3 size: 13 residues. Germline values: CDR1 SEHNR, CDR2 FQNEAQ (reference sequence). CDR3 residues: CASSFWNQETQYF. The CDR3 DNA follows: TGTGCCAGCAGCTTCTGGAATCAAGAGACCCAGTACTTC. The full variable domain, completed using reference TRBV7-9 and TRBJ2-5, is DTGVSQNPRHKITKRGQNVTFRCDPISEHNRLYWYRQTLGQGPEFLTYFQNEAQLEKSRLLSDRFSAERPKGSFSTLEIQRTEQGDSAMYLCASSFWNQETQYFGPGTRLLVL.

This chain connects TRBV7-2 to TRBJ1-3; D gene ambiguous. Trimming left V 4 bases short and J 5 bases short, with 9 bases between. The CDR3 sequence is 13 residues long. Looked up from germline, CDR1 is SGHTA and CDR2 is FQGNSA. CDR3 in DNA: TGTGCCAGCAGCTCGTCCGGCAGAAACACCATATATTTT. Translating it yields CASSSSGRNTIYF.

The genes are TRBV6-1 and TRBJ2-2, with 7 bases fitting TRBD1. V was clipped by 11 bases and J by 4 bases; unmatched bases: 13. Germline V lookup: CDR1 MNHNS, CDR2 SASEGT. The CDR3 sequence is 15 residues long. This CDR3 reads CAGRRTGGITGELFF. As DNA, the CDR3 is TGTGCCGGACGGAGGACAGGCGGAATCACCGGGGAGCTGTTTTTT.

This clone was observed a few times. The gene calls are TRBV5-6 and TRBJ1-2; D call uncertain. Trimming took off 8 bases at V and 6 bases at J, with 17 bases between the two ends. Germline V gives CDR1 SGHDT, CDR2 YYEEEE. The CDR3 runs to 13 residues. As DNA, the CDR3 is TGTGCCAGTGACGCCGCGGGCCTGGATGGCTACACCTTC. It codes for CASDAAGLDGYTF.

The sample holds one count of this clone. The chain has TRBV14 and TRBJ2-7; TRBD1 aligns across 9 bases. This CDR3 is built from 17 residues. CDR1 and CDR2 from the germline V gene are SGHDN and FVKESK. The junction had 8 bases not matched to a gene; V was cut back by 2 bases and J by 0 bases. CDR3 DNA: TGTGCCAGCAGCCAATTCGGACAGGGGACCTTCTCCTACGAGCAGTACTTC. Its translation is CASSQFGQGTFSYEQYF. Using reference TRBV14 and TRBJ2-7 for the parts outside the CDR3, the full variable domain is EAGVTQFPSHSVIEKGQTVTLRCDPISGHDNLYWYRRVMGKEIKFLLHFVKESKQDESGMPNNRFLAERTGGTYSTLKVQPAELEDSGVYFCASSQFGQGTFSYEQYFGPGTRLTVT.